Presented here are 15 T cell receptor beta chains from one specimen sequenced in a study of T cell responses to AZD1222 COVID-19 vaccine. TCRdb's table, derived via immunoSEQ multiplex PCR, lists solely in-frame clones and lacks some. The sample comprises 150,000 to 200,000 clones, approximately 90% of which are singletons, and over 1.5% rests with the top ten. Specimen: peripheral blood, collected 28 days after the second AZD1222 dose. Receptors were obtained from an adult who received the AZD1222 COVID-19 vaccine.

The chain combines TRBV18 with TRBJ1-4, with D maybe TRBD1 (5 bases). V was shortened by 7 bases and J by 4 bases, with 19 bases between the two germline ends. Germline lookup yields CDR1 KGHSH and CDR2 LQKENI. There are 16 residues in the CDR3. In nucleotides, the CDR3 is TGTGCCAGCTTATCCAAAATAGGGGCGGATAATGAAAAACTGTTTTTT. It translates to CASLSKIGADNEKLFF. Variable domain in full (rest from reference TRBV18 and TRBJ1-4): NAGVMQNPRHLVRRRGQEARLRCSPMKGHSHVYWYRQLPEEGLKFMVYLQKENIIDESGMPKERFSAEFPKEGPSILRIQQVVRGDSAAYFCASLSKIGADNEKLFFGSGTQLSVL.

The V call is TRBV30, the J call TRBJ1-6; D gene unclear. This CDR3 contains 19 residues. Germline CDR1 reads GTSNPN; CDR2 reads SVGIG (reference sequence). V was pared by 0 bases and J by 0 bases, with 18 bases between. The CDR3 sequence: CAWSVLNQLSSSYNSPLHF. The DNA of the CDR3 is TGTGCCTGGAGTGTACTCAACCAGCTAAGCAGCTCCTATAATTCACCCCTCCACTTT.

The chain couples TRBV7-3 to TRBJ2-3, with D possibly TRBD2 on 5 matching bases. The CDR3 is 15 residues long. CDR1 SGHTA and CDR2 FQGTGA come from the germline V gene. Trimming cost V 0 bases and J 6 bases, with 13 bases left between them. The CDR3 region is CASSLTSGGVDTQYF. DNA for the CDR3: TGTGCCAGCAGCTTAACCAGCGGAGGTGTGGATACGCAGTATTTT.

This rearrangement joins TRBV6-5 to TRBJ2-1, with 12 bases aligning to TRBD2. The CDR3 has 14 residues. V was clipped by 9 bases and J by 8 bases; unmatched bases: 8. Germline V lookup: CDR1 MNHEY, CDR2 SVGAGI. CDR3 residues: CASLAGGPIDEQFF. The CDR3 region has the DNA TGTGCCAGTCTAGCGGGGGGGCCCATCGATGAGCAGTTCTTC.

There are a few counts of this clone. The V gene is TRBV7-9, the J gene TRBJ1-5, with 7 bases that match TRBD1. V lost 5 bases to trimming and J lost 7 bases; unmatched junction nucleotides: 5. CDR3 length: 13 residues. Germline CDR1 is SEHNR and CDR2 is FQNEAQ (reference sequence). CDR3: CASSQGQSQPQHF. DNA of the CDR3: TGTGCCAGCAGCCAGGGACAGAGCCAGCCCCAGCATTTT.

V usage is TRBV18 and J usage is TRBJ1-3; D gene uncertain. CDR3 length: 15 residues. Between the trimmed V and J ends, which lost 3 bases and 1 base, there was a span of 10 bases. Germline CDR1 and CDR2: KGHSH and LQKENI. CDR3 loop: CASSPKDMSGNTIYF. CDR3 DNA: TGTGCCAGCTCACCTAAAGACATGTCTGGAAACACCATATATTTT.

V gene TRBV12-5 combines with J gene TRBJ2-3; 9 bases are shared with TRBD1. V gave up 5 bases and J gave up 6 bases; unmatched junction bases: 9. The germline V gene has CDR1 LGHNT and CDR2 FRNRAP. This CDR3 spans 15 amino acids. The DNA for the CDR3 is TGTGCTAGTGGTCCTCCGGGACAGGGATCGGATACGCAGTATTTT. Translating it yields CASGPPGQGSDTQYF.

The rearrangement links TRBV11-1 to TRBJ1-1; maybe TRBD1 (6 bases). The CDR3 covers 14 residues. The V and J ends lost 6 bases and 4 bases respectively, with 15 bases between them. Germline CDR1 is SGHAT and CDR2 is FQDESV (reference sequence). The chain's CDR3 is CASSFGGYVTEAFF. CDR3 coding DNA: TGTGCCAGCAGTTTTGGGGGCTACGTCACTGAAGCTTTCTTT.

The chain carries TRBV4-1 and TRBJ2-7; 7 bases map to TRBD2. V was clipped by 0 bases and J by 1 base; unmatched bases: 12. The CDR3 is 18 residues long. Germline-derived CDR1 and CDR2 are MGHRA and YSYEKL. The CDR3 nucleotides are TGCGCCAGCAGCCAAGAAGTGGTGGTAGCGGGCGCTTCCTACGAGCAGTACTTC. This gives the protein CASSQEVVVAGASYEQYF.

J is TRBJ2-7 and V is TRBV2; no definite D call. The length of the CDR3 is 11 residues. The ends were cut back, 7 bases at V and 3 bases at J, with 7 bases in the middle. CDR1 and CDR2 (germline): SNHLY, FYNNEI. The CDR3 DNA reads as TGTGCCAGCACCTACGGCTACGAGCAGTACTTC. Residues: CASTYGYEQYF.

The chain carries TRBV14 and TRBJ1-6; D gene ambiguous. This CDR3 has 17 amino acids. V was clipped by 1 base and J by 7 bases, with 17 bases between them. Looked up from germline, CDR1 is SGHDN and CDR2 is FVKESK. This CDR3 is CASSQGNSGPSNSPLHF. Written as DNA, the CDR3 is TGTGCCAGCAGCCAAGGAAATTCCGGCCCATCAAATTCACCCCTCCACTTT.

This clone was observed once. The chain recombines TRBV27 with TRBJ1-2, with 11 positions matching TRBD1. The junction had 7 bases not matched to a gene; V was cut back by 3 bases and J by 4 bases. The CDR3 totals 16 residues. Germline V gives CDR1 MNHEY, CDR2 SMNVEV (reference sequence). CDR3 nucleotide sequence: TGTGCCAGCAGTTTTTTTAGGACAGGGGGCCGCTATGGCTACACCTTC. It is translated as CASSFFRTGGRYGYTF.

About this clone: The same CDR3 is also encoded by other DNA sequences in this sample. The V call is TRBV5-1, the J call TRBJ1-3; no clear D. Germline CDR1 SGHRS, CDR2 YFSETQ. This CDR3 contains 14 residues. Trimming left V 0 bases short and J 0 bases short, with 4 bases between. CDR3 amino acids: CASSLASSGNTIYF. CDR3 coding DNA: TGCGCCAGCAGCTTGGCGAGCTCTGGAAACACCATATATTTT.

The chain joins TRBV7-8 to TRBJ2-7; the match to TRBD2 covers 7 bases. The CDR3 sequence is 16 residues long. CDR1 is SGHVS and CDR2 is FQNEAQ in the germline V gene. V shed 5 bases and J 2 bases; nucleotides not matched to a gene: 12. As DNA, the CDR3 is TGTGCCAGCAGCCTATCATTGACTAGCCGAGCCTACGAGCAGTACTTC. This codes for CASSLSLTSRAYEQYF.

J is TRBJ2-3 and V is TRBV24-1; D call uncertain. V shed 4 bases and J shed 4 bases, with 11 bases lying between them. CDR1 is KGHDR and CDR2 is SFDVKD in the germline V gene. The CDR3 extends over 14 amino acids. CDR3 nucleotide sequence: TGTGCCACCAGTGACCCAAGGGCGCCAGATACGCAGTATTTT. Protein product: CATSDPRAPDTQYF.